The source of this TCR beta chain is a study of CD8 T cells in Susac syndrome. Reverse transcription of roughly 0.5 to 1 ug RNA used random hexamers. Each CDR3 protein is one row after TCRdb ran MiXCR on the immunoSEQ multiplex PCR reads. This table holds 250,000 to 350,000 distinct CDR3 sequences, around 90% found once. Germline V gene lookup returns CDR1 MNHNS and CDR2 SASEGT. This CDR3 is built from 14 residues. The germline V and J ends were trimmed by 10 bases and 1 base, with 16 bases remaining between them. The chain recombines TRBV6-1 with TRBJ1-1; D is ambiguous. The source of this sequence is a human donor with multiple sclerosis. Sequencing input: CD4+ T cells from PBMCs. CDR3 protein: CATAGGSGNTEAFF. DNA of the CDR3: TGTGCCACCGCTGGAGGGTCTGGGAACACTGAAGCTTTCTTT.